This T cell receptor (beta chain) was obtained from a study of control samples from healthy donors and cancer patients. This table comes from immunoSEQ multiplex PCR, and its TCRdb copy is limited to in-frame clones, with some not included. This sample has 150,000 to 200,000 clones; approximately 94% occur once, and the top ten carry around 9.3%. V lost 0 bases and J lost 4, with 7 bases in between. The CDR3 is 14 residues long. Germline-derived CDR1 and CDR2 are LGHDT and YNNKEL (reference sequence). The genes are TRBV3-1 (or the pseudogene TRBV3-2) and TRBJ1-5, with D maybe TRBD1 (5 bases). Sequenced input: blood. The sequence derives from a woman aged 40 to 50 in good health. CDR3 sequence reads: CASSQDGGNQPQHF. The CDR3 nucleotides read TGTGCCAGCAGCCAAGACGGGGGGAATCAGCCCCAGCATTTT.